This T cell receptor (beta chain) was retrieved from a study of blood T cell repertoires in COVID-19. Overall study context: Acute and convalescent COVID-19 samples came from the United States, Italy and Spain.

Enrollment of patients from Seattle took place during active infection, with longitudinal follow-up. The V gene lost 3 bases and the J gene lost 0 bases, with 9 bases spanning the gap. There are 14 residues in the CDR3. Germline CDR1 and CDR2: MDHEN and SYDVKM. This table comes from immunoSEQ multiplex PCR, and its TCRdb copy is limited to in-frame clones, with some not included. The table has approximately 100,000 clones, 60% to 85% seen once; the top ten hold around 6.2%. Source material: peripheral blood. This clonotype was obtained from an elderly man with COVID-19, enrolled during active disease. The rearrangement joins TRBV28 to TRBJ2-7; D unclear. The CDR3 loop is CASSLGLGSYEQYF. CDR3 nucleotides: TGTGCCAGCAGTTTGGGCCTCGGCTCCTACGAGCAGTACTTC.